This T cell receptor beta chain comes out of a study of Graves' ophthalmopathy and Graves' hyperthyroidism. V was trimmed by 7 bases and J by 3 bases, leaving 13 bases between them. Germline-derived CDR1 and CDR2 are MDHEN and SYDVKM. The length of the CDR3 is 13 residues. The diagnosis combined clinical symptoms, thyroxine, TRAb, thyroid ultrasound and orbital computed tomography scans. PBMCs originated in roughly 10 ml of fresh peripheral blood. Whole-study results and caveats: Sensitivity reached more than 85% and specificity about 80% for a 13-signature model separating ophthalmopathy from stable hyperthyroidism.

This clonotype was observed many times. Its antigen remains unknown. Using RNA transcripts, the TCR beta CDR3 regions were amplified. The first round was an RT-PCR with HTBI primers, and the second round was a multiplex PCR. TCRdb itself ran the multiplex PCR reads through MiXCR, one entry per CDR3 protein. The sample records 200,000 to 250,000 distinct CDR3 sequences, 20% to 25% being singletons. Sequenced sample: peripheral blood. J is TRBJ2-7 and V is TRBV28; D is undetermined. The origin of this receptor is a woman aged 50 to 60 with Graves' ophthalmopathy. The CDR3 DNA sequence: TGTGCCAGCACTGGGTCTGGCCTCTACGAGCAGTACTTC. This translates into CASTGSGLYEQYF.